The 2 T cell receptor beta chains in this list originate from one sample, sequenced in a study of cytotoxic CD8 clonotypes in ibrutinib-treated CLL. This table comes from immunoSEQ multiplex PCR, and its TCRdb copy is limited to in-frame clones, with some not included. The sample gives 330,000 or so clones, 67% of which show up once; 5% to 6.5% is in the top ten. Source: PBMCs, taken after 36 months of ibrutinib treatment. These receptors were taken from a human donor with chronic lymphocytic leukemia.

The chain links TRBV29-1 to TRBJ1-4; possibly TRBD1 for D (6 bases). Germline V CDR1 and CDR2: SQVTM, ANQGSEA. V gave up 0 bases and J gave up 2 bases, with 10 bases separating them. CDR3 length: 15 residues. The CDR3 loop reads CSVEEVGGTNEKLFF. CDR3 sequence (DNA): TGCAGCGTTGAAGAGGTGGGGGGCACTAATGAAAAACTGTTTTTT.

V and J are TRBV28 and TRBJ2-7; D possibly corresponds to TRBD2 (7 bases). Germline V gene sequence: CDR1 MDHEN, CDR2 SYDVKM. The CDR3 sequence is 15 residues long. V gave up 3 bases and J gave up 3 bases, with 15 bases separating them. CDR3 sequence: CASSLGGGFLYEQYF. CDR3 bases: TGTGCCAGCAGTTTGGGAGGGGGGTTTCTCTACGAGCAGTACTTC.